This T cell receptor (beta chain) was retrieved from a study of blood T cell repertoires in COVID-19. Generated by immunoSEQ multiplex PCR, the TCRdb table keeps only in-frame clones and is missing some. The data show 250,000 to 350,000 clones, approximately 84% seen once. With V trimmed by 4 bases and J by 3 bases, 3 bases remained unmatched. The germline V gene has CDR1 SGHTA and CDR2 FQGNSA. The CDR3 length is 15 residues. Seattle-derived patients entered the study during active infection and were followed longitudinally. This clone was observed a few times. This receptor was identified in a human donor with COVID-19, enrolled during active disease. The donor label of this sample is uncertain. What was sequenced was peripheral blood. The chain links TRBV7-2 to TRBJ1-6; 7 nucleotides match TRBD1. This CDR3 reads CASSSRDSYNSPLHF. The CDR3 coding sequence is TGTGCCAGCAGCTCGCGGGACAGCTATAATTCACCCCTCCACTTT.